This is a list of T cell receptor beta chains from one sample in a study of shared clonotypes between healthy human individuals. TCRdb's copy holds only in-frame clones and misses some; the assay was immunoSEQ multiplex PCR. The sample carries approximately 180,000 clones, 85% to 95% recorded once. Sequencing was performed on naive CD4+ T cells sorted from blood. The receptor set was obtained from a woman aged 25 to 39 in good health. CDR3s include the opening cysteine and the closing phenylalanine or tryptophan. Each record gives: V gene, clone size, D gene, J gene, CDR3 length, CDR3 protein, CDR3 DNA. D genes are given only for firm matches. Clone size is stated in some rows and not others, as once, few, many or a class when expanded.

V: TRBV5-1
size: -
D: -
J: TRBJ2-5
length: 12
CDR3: CASSLAEETQYF
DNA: TGCGCCAGCAGCTTGGCCGAAGAGACCCAGTACTTC

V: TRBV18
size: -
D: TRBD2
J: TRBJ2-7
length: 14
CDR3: CASSPLREDDEQYF
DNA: TGTGCCAGCTCACCATTGCGGGAGGACGACGAGCAGTACTTC

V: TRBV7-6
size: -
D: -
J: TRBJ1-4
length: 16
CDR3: CASSLVSGRSTEKLFF
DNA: TGTGCCAGCAGCTTAGTAAGCGGCAGATCCACTGAAAAACTGTTTTTT

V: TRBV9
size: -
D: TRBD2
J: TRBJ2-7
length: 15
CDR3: CASSVDPLAGDEQYF
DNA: TGTGCCAGCAGCGTAGATCCCCTAGCGGGAGACGAGCAGTACTTC

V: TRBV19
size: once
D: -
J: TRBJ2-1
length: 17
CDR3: CASSILGSQSSYNEQFF
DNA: TGTGCCAGTAGTATATTGGGAAGTCAGTCTTCCTACAATGAGCAGTTCTTC

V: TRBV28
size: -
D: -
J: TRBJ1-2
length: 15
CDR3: CASSSPAGGDYGYTF
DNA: TGTGCCAGCAGTTCTCCCGCCGGGGGCGACTATGGCTACACCTTC

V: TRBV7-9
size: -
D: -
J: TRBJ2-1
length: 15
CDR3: CASSLAPSSYNEQFF
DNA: TGTGCCAGCAGCTTAGCGCCAAGCTCCTACAATGAGCAGTTCTTC

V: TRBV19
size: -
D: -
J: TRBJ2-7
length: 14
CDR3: CASSGIQGSYEQYF
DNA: TGTGCCAGTAGTGGTATACAGGGCTCCTACGAGCAGTACTTC

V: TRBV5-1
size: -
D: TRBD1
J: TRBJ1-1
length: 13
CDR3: CASSLQGDTEAFF
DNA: TGCGCCAGCAGCTTACAGGGGGACACTGAAGCTTTCTTT

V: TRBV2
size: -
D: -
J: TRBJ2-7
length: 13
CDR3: CASSGGVGHEQYF
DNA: TGTGCCAGCAGTGGGGGAGTAGGCCACGAGCAGTACTTC

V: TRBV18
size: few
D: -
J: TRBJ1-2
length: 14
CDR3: CASSSRLTDYGYTF
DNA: TGTGCCAGCTCCTCCCGTTTGACTGACTATGGCTACACCTTC

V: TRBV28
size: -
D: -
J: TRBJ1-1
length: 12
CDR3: CASTSGGKEAFF
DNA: TGTGCCAGCACCTCTGGAGGGAAGGAAGCTTTCTTT

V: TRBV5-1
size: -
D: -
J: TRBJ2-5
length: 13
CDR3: CASSFQGRETQYF
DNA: TGCGCCAGCAGCTTTCAGGGCCGGGAGACCCAGTACTTC

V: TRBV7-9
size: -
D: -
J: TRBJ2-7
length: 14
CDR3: CASSLGQGIHEQYF
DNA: TGTGCCAGCAGCTTAGGTCAGGGGATCCACGAGCAGTACTTC

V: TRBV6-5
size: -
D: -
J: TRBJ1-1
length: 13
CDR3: CASSYELNTEAFF
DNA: TGTGCCAGCAGTTACGAATTGAACACTGAAGCTTTCTTT

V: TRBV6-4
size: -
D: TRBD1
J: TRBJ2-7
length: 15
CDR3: CASSDLGQETYEQYF
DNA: TGTGCCAGCAGTGATTTAGGACAGGAAACCTACGAGCAGTACTTC

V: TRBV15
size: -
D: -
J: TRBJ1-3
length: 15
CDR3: CATSRGGDSGNTIYF
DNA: TGTGCCACCAGCAGAGGAGGGGACTCTGGAAACACCATATATTTT

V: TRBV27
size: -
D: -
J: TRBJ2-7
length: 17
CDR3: CASSKGNRKAPTYEQYF
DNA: TGTGCCAGCAGTAAGGGAAACAGGAAAGCCCCGACCTACGAGCAGTACTTC

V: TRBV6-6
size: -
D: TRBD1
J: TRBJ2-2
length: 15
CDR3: CASSYRDRATGELFF
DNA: TGTGCCAGCAGTTACCGGGACAGGGCCACCGGGGAGCTGTTTTTT

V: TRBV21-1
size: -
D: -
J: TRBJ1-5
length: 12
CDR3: CASSRRNQPQHF
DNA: TGTGCCAGCAGCAGGCGCAATCAGCCCCAGCATTTT

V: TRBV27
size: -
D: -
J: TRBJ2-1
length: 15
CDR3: CASSFVGDSYNEQFF
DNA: TGTGCCAGCAGTTTTGTGGGAGACTCCTACAATGAGCAGTTCTTC

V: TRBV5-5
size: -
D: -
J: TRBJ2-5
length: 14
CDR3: CASTGAWGLETQYF
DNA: TGTGCCAGCACCGGGGCGTGGGGGCTGGAGACCCAGTACTTC

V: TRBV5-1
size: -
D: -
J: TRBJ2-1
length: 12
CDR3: CASSTSYNEQFF
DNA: TGCGCCAGCAGCACCAGCTACAATGAGCAGTTCTTC

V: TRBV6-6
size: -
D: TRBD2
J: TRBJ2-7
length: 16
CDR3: CASSYDRLAGAYEQYF
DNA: TGTGCCAGCAGTTACGACCGACTAGCGGGGGCCTACGAGCAGTACTTC

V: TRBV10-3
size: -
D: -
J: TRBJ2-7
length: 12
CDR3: CASHGSSYEQYF
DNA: TGTGCCAGCCACGGTAGCTCCTACGAGCAGTACTTC

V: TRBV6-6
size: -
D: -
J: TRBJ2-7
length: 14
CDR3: CASRPEGSAYEQYF
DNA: TGTGCCAGCAGGCCGGAGGGCTCTGCCTACGAGCAGTACTTC

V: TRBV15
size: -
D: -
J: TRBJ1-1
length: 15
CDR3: CATSRDYTGNTEAFF
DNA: TGTGCCACCAGCAGAGATTATACAGGGAACACTGAAGCTTTCTTT

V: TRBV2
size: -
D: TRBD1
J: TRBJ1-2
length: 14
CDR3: CASGGTGGYYGYTF
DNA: TGTGCCAGCGGAGGGACAGGGGGGTACTATGGCTACACCTTC

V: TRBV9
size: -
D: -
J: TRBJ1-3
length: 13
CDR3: CASSIGRGDTIYF
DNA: TGTGCCAGCAGCATTGGCCGTGGGGACACCATATATTTT

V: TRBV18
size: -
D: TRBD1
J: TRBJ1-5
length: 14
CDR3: CASSPGQGNQPQHF
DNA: TGTGCCAGCTCACCGGGACAGGGCAATCAGCCCCAGCATTTT

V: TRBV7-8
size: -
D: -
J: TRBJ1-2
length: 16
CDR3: CASSLPPGQTPYGYTF
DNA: TGTGCCAGCAGCTTACCTCCAGGACAGACACCTTATGGCTACACCTTC

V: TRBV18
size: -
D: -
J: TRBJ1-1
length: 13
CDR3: CASSPAESTEAFF
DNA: TGTGCCAGCTCCCCGGCGGAAAGCACTGAAGCTTTCTTT

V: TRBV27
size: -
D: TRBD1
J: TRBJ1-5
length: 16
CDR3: CASSQTLDRGDQPQHF
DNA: TGTGCCAGCAGTCAAACCTTGGACAGGGGGGATCAGCCCCAGCATTTT

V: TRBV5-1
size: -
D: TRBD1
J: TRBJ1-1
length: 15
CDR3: CASSFDRGVGTEAFF
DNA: TGCGCCAGCAGCTTCGACAGGGGGGTCGGCACTGAAGCTTTCTTT

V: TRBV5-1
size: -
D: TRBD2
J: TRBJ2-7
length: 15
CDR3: CASSLGGTSGSEQYF
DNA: TGCGCCAGCAGCTTGGGGGGGACTAGCGGGAGTGAGCAGTACTTC

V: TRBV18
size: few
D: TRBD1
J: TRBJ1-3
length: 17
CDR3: CASSPLDRASSGNTIYF
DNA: TGTGCCAGCTCACCGCTGGACAGGGCCAGCTCTGGAAACACCATATATTTT

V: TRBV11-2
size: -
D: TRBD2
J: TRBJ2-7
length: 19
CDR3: CASSLAIGTSGYRVYEQYF
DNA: TGTGCCAGCAGCTTAGCTATCGGGACTAGCGGCTACAGGGTCTACGAGCAGTACTTC

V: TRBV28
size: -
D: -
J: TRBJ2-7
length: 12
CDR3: CASSRTVYEQYF
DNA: TGTGCCAGCAGCAGGACTGTGTACGAGCAGTACTTC

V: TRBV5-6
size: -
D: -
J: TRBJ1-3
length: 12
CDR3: CASMGAGNTIYF
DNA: TGTGCCAGCATGGGGGCAGGAAACACCATATATTTT

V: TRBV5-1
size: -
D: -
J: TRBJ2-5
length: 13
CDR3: CASGEGSIETQYF
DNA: TGCGCCAGCGGCGAGGGATCCATAGAGACCCAGTACTTC

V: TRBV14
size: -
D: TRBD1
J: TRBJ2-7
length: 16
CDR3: CASSQGSGTGEAEQYF
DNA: TGTGCCAGCAGCCAAGGGTCCGGGACAGGGGAGGCCGAGCAGTACTTC